Below, 12 T cell receptor beta chains from the same sample are listed, as sequenced in a study of T cell responses to AZD1222 COVID-19 vaccine. The assay was immunoSEQ multiplex PCR, and TCRdb's table has in-frame clones only and misses some. The sample lists 120,000 to 150,000 clones, around 89% occurring once. The starting material was peripheral blood, obtained on day 0 of AZD1222 vaccination. Every receptor here comes from an adult in good health.

The V and J genes are TRBV7-2 and TRBJ1-2; a weak D match, TRBD1 (6 bases). Germline V lookup: CDR1 SGHTA, CDR2 FQGNSA. The CDR3 has 14 residues. V lost 1 base to trimming and J lost 7 bases, with 13 bases between them. CDR3 amino acids: CASSLEPLGGGYTF. CDR3 DNA sequence: TGTGCCAGCAGCTTAGAGCCCCTAGGGGGTGGCTACACCTTC.

The chain has TRBV12-3 or TRBV12-4 and TRBJ1-1, with no clear D. The CDR3 contains 13 residues. Between the trimmed V and J ends, which lost 8 bases and 3 bases, there was a span of 13 bases. The CDR3 protein is CASRGIIYTEAFF. CDR3 in DNA: TGTGCCAGCCGTGGAATTATATACACTGAAGCTTTCTTT.

This chain joins TRBV5-6 and TRBJ2-1; 7 bases fit TRBD2. This CDR3 has 15 residues. J gave up 6 bases and V 2 bases, and 8 bases lay outside the gene matches. Germline loops: CDR1 SGHDT, CDR2 YYEEEE. This CDR3 reads CASSLPPRLANEQFF. The CDR3 coding sequence is TGTGCCAGCAGCTTACCTCCCCGACTAGCCAATGAGCAGTTCTTC. The complete variable domain, with remaining parts taken from reference TRBV5-6 and TRBJ2-1, reads DAGVTQSPTHLIKTRGQQVTLRCSPKSGHDTVSWYQQALGQGPQFIFQYYEEEERQRGNFPDRFSGHQFPNYSSELNVNALLLGDSALYLCASSLPPRLANEQFFGPGTRLTVL.

The chain employs TRBV5-4 and TRBJ2-5; D may be TRBD1 (6 bases). In germline, CDR1 is SGHNT, CDR2 YYREEE (reference sequence). V dropped 3 bases and J dropped 4 bases, with 13 bases sitting between them. The CDR3 loop spans 14 amino acids. CDR3 in amino acids: CASSSSRGIETQYF. As DNA, the CDR3 is TGTGCCAGCAGCTCCTCCAGGGGCATAGAGACCCAGTACTTC.

The CDR3 spells CASIGDRAYGYTF. CDR3 bases: TGTGCCAGCATAGGTGACAGGGCCTATGGCTACACCTTC. The chain carries TRBV2 and TRBJ1-2; TRBD1 matches 7 bases. Losses at the gene ends were 7 bases for V and 4 bases for J; bases not matched to a gene: 6. The CDR3 length is 13 residues. Germline values: CDR1 SNHLY, CDR2 FYNNEI.

This chain links TRBV11-2 with TRBJ2-7; 9 positions agree with TRBD1. Germline V gives CDR1 SGHAT, CDR2 FQNNGV. V lost 8 bases and J lost 4; bases outside the gene matches: 12. The CDR3 loop spans 15 amino acids. The chain's CDR3 is CASRQIRDRVYEQYF. The CDR3 nucleotides are TGTGCCAGCCGCCAAATCCGGGACAGGGTTTACGAGCAGTACTTC.

There are a few counts of this clone. A junction boundary mismatches the germline segment, possibly from a read error. The chain links TRBV6-2 or TRBV6-3 to TRBJ1-2; unclear D gene. Germline CDR1 MNHEY, CDR2 SVGEGT. There are 11 residues in the CDR3. The chain's CDR3 is CASSNDLGFAF. The CDR3 DNA sequence: TGTGCCAGCAGTAACGACCTCGGTTTCGCCTTC.

The CDR3 DNA is TGTGCCAGCACCAAAATGGGACAGGGGGGTTTGCGGGAAAAACTGTTTTTT. This codes for CASTKMGQGGLREKLFF. The rearrangement links TRBV27 to TRBJ1-4; 11 bases are a match to TRBD1. The CDR3 has 17 amino acids. The V segment lost 7 bases and the J segment 8 bases; nucleotides outside the gene matches: 15. Germline-derived CDR1 and CDR2 are MNHEY and SMNVEV (reference sequence).

This clone was picked up a small number of times. The rearrangement uses TRBV29-1 and TRBJ1-1; D not certain. The V and J ends lost 5 bases and 1 base respectively, with 14 bases between them. This CDR3 is 14 amino acids long. Germline assignment: CDR1 SQVTM and CDR2 ANQGSEA. The CDR3 DNA follows: TGCAGCGTTAAACAGATTTTAGGGAACACTGAAGCTTTCTTT. This sequence encodes CSVKQILGNTEAFF.

V and J are TRBV7-9 and TRBJ1-1, with D maybe TRBD1 (5 bases). The germline V gene encodes CDR1 SEHNR and CDR2 FQNEAQ (reference sequence). There are 13 residues in the CDR3. The V and J ends lost 5 bases and 2 bases respectively, with 9 bases between them. The CDR3 protein is CASSRDSNTEAFF. The DNA for the CDR3 is TGTGCCAGCAGCCGGGACTCCAACACTGAAGCTTTCTTT.

J is TRBJ1-1 and V is TRBV9; maybe TRBD1 (6 bases). The V and J ends lost 4 bases and 2 bases respectively, with 15 bases between them. The CDR3 length is 15 residues. The germline CDR1 and CDR2 sequences are SGDLS and YYNGEE. CDR3 loop: CASSPTGTPNTEAFF. CDR3 DNA: TGTGCCAGCAGCCCTACCGGGACACCAAACACTGAAGCTTTCTTT.

The V gene is TRBV25-1, the J gene TRBJ2-3, with a weak D call TRBD1 (6 bases). Trimming took off 6 bases at V and 1 base at J, with 11 bases between the two ends. Germline CDR1 MGHDK, CDR2 SYGVNS. The CDR3 sequence is 14 residues long. CDR3 coding DNA: TGTGCCAGCAGCCGGGACACCCGCACAGATACGCAGTATTTT. Its protein product is CASSRDTRTDTQYF.